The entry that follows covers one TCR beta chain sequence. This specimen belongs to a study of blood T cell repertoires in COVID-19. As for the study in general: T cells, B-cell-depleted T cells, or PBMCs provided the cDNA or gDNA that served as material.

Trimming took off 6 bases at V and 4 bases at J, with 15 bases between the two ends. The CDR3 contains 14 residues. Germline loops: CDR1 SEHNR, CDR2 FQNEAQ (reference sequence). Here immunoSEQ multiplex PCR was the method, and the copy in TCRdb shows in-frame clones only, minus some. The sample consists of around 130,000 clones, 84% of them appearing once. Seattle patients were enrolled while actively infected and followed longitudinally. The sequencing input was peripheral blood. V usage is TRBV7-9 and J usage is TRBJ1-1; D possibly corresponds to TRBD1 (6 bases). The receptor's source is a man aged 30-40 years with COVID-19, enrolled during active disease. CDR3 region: CASSSMAGVTEAFF. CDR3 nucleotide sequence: TGTGCCAGCAGTTCGATGGCAGGGGTCACTGAAGCTTTCTTT. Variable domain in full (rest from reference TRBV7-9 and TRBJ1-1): DTGVSQNPRHKITKRGQNVTFRCDPISEHNRLYWYRQTLGQGPEFLTYFQNEAQLEKSRLLSDRFSAERPKGSFSTLEIQRTEQGDSAMYLCASSSMAGVTEAFFGQGTRLTVV.